The clone carrying this T cell receptor (beta chain) occurred a few times. Its target is unknown. An end of the junction differs from the germline gene, which may be a read error. These data are taken from a study of T cell repertoires in cytomegalovirus infection. TCRdb used MiXCR to reprocess the reads, holding one entry per CDR3 protein. Here the sample spans tens of thousands of distinct CDR3 sequences, 20% to 25% being singletons. This CDR3 is built from 19 residues. Germline V gives CDR1 MNHEY, CDR2 SMNVEV (reference sequence). The sequence derives from a human donor in good health (CMV status not recorded). Some clones in this sample may be carry-over from other donors' samples. V is TRBV27 and J is TRBJ1-1; TRBD1 might be the D (5 bases). This material consisted of CD8+ T cells from cultured PBMCs, taken from culture after CMV antigen stimulation. The chain's CDR3 is CAGSFVHRAGGIENTEAFF. The CDR3, as DNA: TGTGCCGGCAGTTTCGTCCACCGGGCGGGGGGAATCGAGAACACTGAAGCTTTCTTT.